The text below deals with one T cell receptor (beta chain). The antigen remains unidentified. The data belong to a study of cytomegalovirus exposure and HLA in healthy donors. Study results and limitations: Productive status was seen about 87% or about 30% of the time for most TCR beta V segments in an earlier analysis.

PCR primers comprised 60 Vbeta and 13 Jbeta primers. TCRdb keeps only in-frame clones here, not all; method: immunoSEQ multiplex PCR. Of 110,000 or so clones listed, 70% to 85% were seen once; the top ten hold 4.5% to 5%. The length of the CDR3 is 15 residues. Germline V lookup: CDR1 SNHLY, CDR2 FYNNEI. Trimming shortened V by 5 bases and J by 4 bases, and 16 bases separated the two germline ends. Sequencing used PBMCs. The TCR originated in a man aged 45-60 years in good health and CMV-seropositive. The rearrangement joins TRBV2 to TRBJ2-3; no clear D gene. The CDR3 sequence is CASSLGLVLADTQYF. CDR3 bases: TGTGCCAGCAGTTTAGGCCTAGTCCTCGCAGATACGCAGTATTTT. The full variable domain, with the rest looked up from reference TRBV2 and TRBJ2-3, is EPEVTQTPSHQVTQMGQEVILRCVPISNHLYFYWYRQILGQKVEFLVSFYNNEISEKSEIFDDQFSVERPDGSNFTLKIRSTKLEDSAMYFCASSLGLVLADTQYFGPGTRLTVL.